Below, 28 T cell receptor beta chains from the same sample are listed, as sequenced in a study of blood T cell repertoires in COVID-19. The data were produced by immunoSEQ multiplex PCR, yet TCRdb's version contains in-frame clones alone and is incomplete. This table holds just under 250,000 clones, 85% to 90% found once. Input material: PBMCs or T cells enriched from blood (not recorded which). The receptors come from a woman under 40 who had recovered from COVID-19.

For the CDR3, the DNA is TGCGCCAGCAGCTGGGCCGGAGCGGGAGAGGGGAATGAGCAGTTCTTC. It specifies CASSWAGAGEGNEQFF. J is TRBJ2-1 and V is TRBV5-1, with 8 bases aligning to TRBD2. After removal of 3 bases from V and 7 bases from J, the junction contained 12 bases not matched to a gene. This CDR3 is built from 16 residues. The germline CDR1 and CDR2 sequences are SGHRS and YFSETQ.

Details on this clone: Other DNA variants within this sample encode the same CDR3. This sequence joins TRBV7-2 and TRBJ1-5; tentatively, D is TRBD1 (5 bases). CDR3 length: 15 amino acids. V was clipped by 5 bases and J by 1 base, with 12 bases between them. The germline CDR1 and CDR2 sequences are SGHTA and FQGNSA. In DNA form, the CDR3 reads TGTGCCAGCAGCACCGGGGGGGGGAGCAATCAGCCCCAGCATTTT. Protein sequence: CASSTGGGSNQPQHF.

The chain employs TRBV7-2 and TRBJ1-2; D call uncertain. There are 16 residues in the CDR3. Trimming left V 0 bases short and J 0 bases short, with 11 bases between. Germline V gene data show CDR1 as SGHTA and CDR2 as FQGNSA. CDR3 sequence (DNA): TGTGCCAGCAGCTTAGCAGGAGGAGCATCTAACTATGGCTACACCTTC. The encoded protein is CASSLAGGASNYGYTF.

The gene calls are TRBV19 and TRBJ2-3; D possibly corresponds to TRBD1 (5 bases). Germline V gene lookup returns CDR1 LNHDA and CDR2 SQIVND (reference sequence). V lost 5 bases and J lost 8, with 14 bases in between. The length of the CDR3 is 13 residues. CDR3 region: CASSSLGQGTQYF. CDR3 DNA sequence: TGTGCCAGTAGTTCTTTGGGGCAGGGTACGCAGTATTTT.

This clone was seen once. The gene calls are TRBV28 and TRBJ2-7; D might be TRBD1 (6 bases). From germline, CDR1 is MDHEN and CDR2 SYDVKM. V lost 6 bases, J lost 3 bases, and 15 bases lay in between. This CDR3 has 14 amino acids. The CDR3: CASRYGQGNYEQYF. Here the CDR3 DNA reads TGTGCCAGCAGATACGGGCAGGGGAACTACGAGCAGTACTTC.

This clone occurred once. The J gene is TRBJ2-1, the V gene TRBV19; D gene unclear. Trimming cost V 5 bases and J 2 bases, with 7 bases left between them. The CDR3 is 13 residues long. The germline V gene has CDR1 LNHDA and CDR2 SQIVND (reference sequence). The CDR3 DNA sequence: TGTGCCAGTAGTTTAATCCCCTACAATGAGCAGTTCTTC. Protein product: CASSLIPYNEQFF.

The chain is built from TRBV28 and TRBJ1-1, with TRBD1 matching over 7 bases. In germline, CDR1 is MDHEN, CDR2 SYDVKM. CDR3 length: 15 amino acids. Trimming at V came to 5 bases and at J to 5 bases, leaving 11 bases not matched to a gene. The CDR3 region has the DNA TGTGCCAGCAGTGGAAACAGGGGTGGAGTAACTGAAGCTTTCTTT. This codes for CASSGNRGGVTEAFF. The full variable domain, its missing parts supplied by reference TRBV28 and TRBJ1-1, is DVKVTQSSRYLVKRTGEKVFLECVQDMDHENMFWYRQDPGLGLRLIYFSYDVKMKEKGDIPEGYSVSREKKERFSLILESASTNQTSMYLCASSGNRGGVTEAFFGQGTRLTVV.

The chain carries TRBV12-3 or TRBV12-4 and TRBJ2-7; D is uncertain. This CDR3 has 13 residues. Trimming took 3 bases from V and 6 from J, leaving 12 bases between them. The chain's CDR3 is CASSFNSYLEQYF. CDR3 coding DNA: TGTGCCAGCAGTTTTAACAGCTACCTCGAGCAGTACTTC.

The rearrangement links TRBV28 to TRBJ1-6; TRBD1 might be the D (6 bases). The CDR3 is 14 amino acids. Germline CDR1 and CDR2: MDHEN and SYDVKM. V lost 2 bases and J lost 8, with 10 bases in between. CDR3 sequence: CASSLGQNYSPLHF. As DNA, the CDR3 is TGTGCCAGCAGTTTAGGACAGAACTATTCACCCCTCCACTTT.

The chain uses TRBV19 and TRBJ1-5, with 8 bases fitting TRBD1. This CDR3 region has 16 residues. CDR1 and CDR2 from the germline V gene are LNHDA and SQIVND (reference sequence). V lost 1 base and J lost 2; bases outside the gene matches: 4. The CDR3: CASSIVDRVGNQPQHF. The CDR3 DNA reads as TGTGCCAGTAGTATAGTGGACAGGGTAGGCAATCAGCCCCAGCATTTT.

The J gene is TRBJ1-1, the V gene TRBV5-5; tentative D call: TRBD1 (5 bases). There are 13 residues in the CDR3. Trimming took 0 bases from V and 5 from J, leaving 8 bases between them. CDR1 and CDR2 (germline): SGHKS, YYEKEE (reference sequence). The CDR3 DNA sequence: TGTGCCAGCAGCTTGGCCGCAGGGACTGAAGCTTTCTTT. This gives the protein CASSLAAGTEAFF.

The chain has TRBV4-3 and TRBJ2-2, with 10 positions matching TRBD1. The CDR3 extends over 16 amino acids. The V gene's germline CDR1 is LGHNA and CDR2 YSLEER. After removal of 1 base from V and 9 bases from J, the junction contained 8 bases not matched to a gene. The CDR3 DNA reads as TGCGCCAGCAGCCAAGCCCGGGACAGGGGAATCCGGGAGCTGTTTTTT. The encoded protein is CASSQARDRGIRELFF.

The CDR3 here is CASSESTASTDTQYF. The CDR3 DNA sequence: TGCGCCAGCAGTGAGTCAACAGCTAGCACAGATACGCAGTATTTT. The chain links TRBV10-2 to TRBJ2-3; unclear D gene. With 0 bases removed from V and 0 bases from J, the gap between germline ends came to 7 bases. This CDR3 has 15 amino acids. Germline loops: CDR1 WSHSY, CDR2 SAAADI.

The genes are TRBV19 and TRBJ2-1; 13 positions agree with TRBD2. Trimming at V came to 4 bases and at J to 15 bases, leaving 9 bases not matched to a gene. The CDR3 has 14 residues. The germline gives CDR1 LNHDA, CDR2 SQIVND (reference sequence). The DNA of the CDR3 is TGTGCCAGTAGTACGGGACTAGCGGGAATCAGTCTGTTCTTC. Its protein product is CASSTGLAGISLFF. Using reference TRBV19 and TRBJ2-1 for the parts outside the CDR3, the full variable domain is DGGITQSPKYLFRKEGQNVTLSCEQNLNHDAMYWYRQDPGQGLRLIYYSQIVNDFQKGDIAEGYSVSREKKESFPLTVTSAQKNPTAFYLCASSTGLAGISLFFGPGTRLTVL.

The J gene is TRBJ1-2, the V gene TRBV6-1; D is unresolved. The CDR3 extends over 14 amino acids. V was clipped by 1 base and J by 10 bases, with 16 bases between them. The germline gives CDR1 MNHNS, CDR2 SASEGT. CDR3 bases: TGTGCCAGCAGTGAAGATACAATCCAGAATGCCTACACCTTC. Residues: CASSEDTIQNAYTF.

The genes are TRBV30 and TRBJ2-1; 9 bases line up with TRBD2. With V trimmed by 6 bases and J by 0 bases, 0 bases remained unmatched. CDR1 is GTSNPN and CDR2 is SVGIG in the germline V gene (reference sequence). This CDR3 has 13 residues. In DNA, the CDR3 is TGTGCCTGTAGCGGGAGCTCCTACAATGAGCAGTTCTTC. This codes for CACSGSSYNEQFF.

The CDR3 DNA reads TGTGCCAGTAGTCTAGCAACAGGGGACTACGAGCAGTACTTC. Translation: CASSLATGDYEQYF. The chain carries TRBV19 and TRBJ2-7; TRBD1 matches 7 bases. The CDR3 runs to 14 residues. Germline CDR1 LNHDA, CDR2 SQIVND (reference sequence). After removal of 5 bases from V and 3 bases from J, the junction contained 7 bases not matched to a gene. Filled out from reference TRBV19 and TRBJ2-7, the complete variable domain reads DGGITQSPKYLFRKEGQNVTLSCEQNLNHDAMYWYRQDPGQGLRLIYYSQIVNDFQKGDIAEGYSVSREKKESFPLTVTSAQKNPTAFYLCASSLATGDYEQYFGPGTRLTVT.

The chain employs TRBV15 and TRBJ1-5; no clear D gene. The CDR3 spans 15 residues. Trimming pared 8 bases from V and 1 base from J, leaving 15 bases between. The germline V gene encodes CDR1 LNHNV and CDR2 YYDKDF (reference sequence). CDR3 protein: CATRRDSVSNQPQHF. As DNA, the CDR3 is TGTGCCACCCGCCGAGACTCCGTCAGCAATCAGCCCCAGCATTTT.

The gene calls are TRBV7-9 and TRBJ1-1, with 7 nucleotides matching TRBD1. The CDR3 is 13 amino acids. CDR1 and CDR2 from the germline V gene are SEHNR and FQNEAQ (reference sequence). Trimming cost V 4 bases and J 8 bases; bases outside gene matches: 7. The CDR3 loop is CASSYSEGQEAFF. The CDR3 bases are TGTGCCAGCAGCTATTCTGAGGGACAGGAAGCTTTCTTT.

The chain uses TRBV6-2 or TRBV6-3 and TRBJ1-5; 8 bases align to TRBD1. The germline CDR1 and CDR2 sequences are MNHEY and SVGEGT. The CDR3 covers 14 residues. The V and J ends lost 4 bases and 2 bases, in that order; junction bases with no gene match: 1. Written as DNA, the CDR3 is TGTGCCAGCAGTTCGACAGGGGGCAATCAGCCCCAGCATTTT. Its protein is CASSSTGGNQPQHF.

CDR3 coding DNA: TGTGCCAGCAGTCGGACAGGGATACCAGATACGCAGTATTTT. It specifies CASSRTGIPDTQYF. The gene calls are TRBV28 and TRBJ2-3; 8 bases match TRBD1. Germline-derived CDR1 and CDR2 are MDHEN and SYDVKM. V trimming: 5 bases; J trimming: 4 bases; junction bases outside the gene matches: 5. The CDR3 has 14 amino acids. The variable domain in full, with the rest retrieved from reference TRBV28 and TRBJ2-3, is DVKVTQSSRYLVKRTGEKVFLECVQDMDHENMFWYRQDPGLGLRLIYFSYDVKMKEKGDIPEGYSVSREKKERFSLILESASTNQTSMYLCASSRTGIPDTQYFGPGTRLTVL.

The rearrangement links TRBV7-2 to TRBJ1-4; 10 bases map to TRBD1. The CDR3 totals 15 residues. The trim removed 5 bases at V and 6 bases at J, leaving 6 bases unmatched. Germline lookup yields CDR1 SGHTA and CDR2 FQGNSA. CDR3 sequence (DNA): TGTGCCAGCAGCGTATACGGGACAGGGGATGAAAAACTGTTTTTT. This translates into CASSVYGTGDEKLFF.

The chain combines TRBV12-3 or TRBV12-4 with TRBJ1-6; possible D gene TRBD1, 6 bases. V was trimmed by 7 bases and J by 2 bases, leaving 6 bases between them. The CDR3 consists of 13 residues. This CDR3 is CASTGAYNSPLHF. DNA for the CDR3: TGTGCCAGCACAGGGGCCTATAATTCACCCCTCCACTTT.

The chain recombines TRBV28 with TRBJ2-7; D might be TRBD1 (5 bases). The germline V and J ends were trimmed by 10 bases and 4 bases, with 17 bases remaining between them. CDR1 MDHEN and CDR2 SYDVKM come from the germline V gene. The CDR3 extends over 13 amino acids. The CDR3 region has the DNA TGTGCCACCCCGCCGGAAGGGGTGTACGAGCAGTACTTC. Translation gives CATPPEGVYEQYF.

V gene TRBV18 combines with J gene TRBJ2-7, with 10 positions matching TRBD2. CDR3 length: 15 amino acids. Germline values: CDR1 KGHSH, CDR2 LQKENI. The V gene end was trimmed by 2 bases and the J gene end by 7 bases; junction bases not matched to a gene: 8. The CDR3 sequence: CASSPNGLAGEEQYF. CDR3 nucleotides: TGTGCCAGCTCACCAAACGGGCTAGCGGGAGAGGAGCAGTACTTC.

This clone was recorded once. This chain connects TRBV7-3 to TRBJ2-2; D possibly corresponds to TRBD2 (5 bases). The CDR3 has 14 amino acids. Germline loops: CDR1 SGHTA, CDR2 FQGTGA. V was pared by 5 bases and J by 1 base, with 8 bases between. The CDR3 DNA follows: TGTGCCAGCAGCCTAGGGAGGAACACCGGGGAGCTGTTTTTT. Translation: CASSLGRNTGELFF.

The chain recombines TRBV30 with TRBJ1-6; a weak D match, TRBD1 (6 bases). V was pared by 5 bases and J by 7 bases, with 9 bases between. The CDR3 covers 12 residues. Germline V gene sequence: CDR1 GTSNPN, CDR2 SVGIG (reference sequence). As DNA, the CDR3 is TGTGCCTGGGTCAGGGGAAATTCACCCCTCCACTTT. Translated, it gives CAWVRGNSPLHF.

V is TRBV5-1 and J is TRBJ1-2, with 10 bases lining up with TRBD1. Trimming cost V 4 bases and J 3 bases; bases outside gene matches: 9. Per the germline V gene, CDR1 is SGHRS and CDR2 is YFSETQ. The CDR3 has 16 residues. The CDR3 loop reads CASSPTGGIGDYGYTF. The CDR3 coding sequence is TGCGCCAGCAGCCCGACAGGGGGCATCGGTGACTATGGCTACACCTTC. Full variable domain (remainder filled in from reference TRBV5-1 and TRBJ1-2): KAGVTQTPRYLIKTRGQQVTLSCSPISGHRSVSWYQQTPGQGLQFLFEYFSETQRNKGNFPGRFSGRQFSNSRSEMNVSTLELGDSALYLCASSPTGGIGDYGYTFGSGTRLTVV.